A single sample is the source of the 4 T cell receptor beta chains below, sequenced in a study of blood T cells in healthy people across ages. It was with a sample-barcoded 5' primer and a J-beta primer mix that a second PCR of roughly 7 to 12 cycles was run. Each CDR3 protein gets one entry after TCRdb re-called the 5' RACE reads with MiXCR. The profile shows about a million distinct CDR3 sequences, roughly two fifths of them singletons. Sequenced material: blood. These receptors originate from a young man in good health.

Only a few counts were recorded for this clonotype. The V call is TRBV11-2, the J call TRBJ2-1, with unresolved D. Germline V gives CDR1 SGHAT, CDR2 FQNNGV. The V end lost 4 bases, the J end lost 1 base, and 5 bases lay between the germline ends. The CDR3 sequence is 13 residues long. CDR3 sequence reads: CASSSLSYNEQFF. The CDR3 DNA reads TGTGCCAGCAGCTCCTTGTCCTACAATGAGCAGTTCTTC. The full variable domain, rest sourced from reference TRBV11-2 and TRBJ2-1, is EAGVAQSPRYKIIEKRQSVAFWCNPISGHATLYWYQQILGQGPKLLIQFQNNGVVDDSQLPKDRFSAERLKGVDSTLKIQPAKLEDSAVYLCASSSLSYNEQFFGPGTRLTVL.

The CDR3 loop reads CASSIPRGATNYGYTF. CDR3 coding DNA: TGTGCCAGTAGTATTCCCCGAGGGGCAACTAACTATGGCTACACCTTC. V gene TRBV19 combines with J gene TRBJ1-2; D might be TRBD1 (5 bases). Germline CDR1 and CDR2: LNHDA and SQIVND (reference sequence). The CDR3 length is 16 residues. V lost 3 bases and J lost 0, with 14 bases in between.

The V call is TRBV14, the J call TRBJ2-1, with D perhaps TRBD1 or TRBD2 (5 bases each). V lost 6 bases, J lost 1 base, and 10 bases lay in between. The CDR3 runs to 14 residues. Germline V gives CDR1 SGHDN, CDR2 FVKESK. CDR3 nucleotides: TGTGCCAGCAGTATTGGGGGATCCTACAATGAGCAGTTCTTC. It yields the protein CASSIGGSYNEQFF.

This chain connects TRBV19 to TRBJ2-1; the match to TRBD1 covers 7 bases. Germline assignment: CDR1 LNHDA and CDR2 SQIVND (reference sequence). The V and J ends lost 3 bases and 4 bases, in that order; junction bases with no gene match: 9. The CDR3 contains 16 residues. In DNA, the CDR3 is TGTGCCAGTAGTATCGGTAAGGGCAGGGGGTACAATGAGCAGTTCTTC. It codes for CASSIGKGRGYNEQFF.